Presented here are 2 T cell receptor beta chains from one specimen sequenced in a study of T cells in Graves' hyperthyroidism and ophthalmopathy. From RNA transcripts, TCR beta CDR3 regions were amplified. First-round RT-PCR with HTBI primers amplified the TCR CDR3 region. From the multiplex PCR reads, TCRdb called clonotypes with MiXCR, one entry per CDR3 protein. The table has about 500,000 distinct CDR3 sequences, approximately 15% seen once. The sample taken for sequencing was blood. These receptors originate from a woman aged 18-30 years with Graves' hyperthyroidism.

There are many counts of this clonotype. The chain is built from TRBV13 and TRBJ2-5; perhaps TRBD2 as D (6 bases). The CDR3 is made up of 15 amino acids. Germline V CDR1 and CDR2: PRHDT, FYEKMQ (reference sequence). The germline V and J ends were trimmed by 2 bases and 3 bases, with 13 bases remaining between them. The CDR3 here is CASSLRLAFEETQYF. The CDR3 region has the DNA TGTGCCAGCAGCTTAAGGCTAGCGTTTGAAGAGACCCAGTACTTC.

V usage is TRBV5-5 and J usage is TRBJ1-2; the D is unclear. Trimming left V 0 bases short and J 7 bases short, with 13 bases between. Germline CDR1 is SGHKS and CDR2 is YYEKEE (reference sequence). This CDR3 comprises 14 residues. For the CDR3, the DNA is TGTGCCAGCAGCTTGGAGTGGGTGACTGGTGGCTACACCTTC. It is translated as CASSLEWVTGGYTF.